Each of the 8 T cell receptor beta chains below was sequenced from the same sample in a study of CD8 T cells in ankylosing spondylitis. For these receptors, no antigen is known. General observations from the study: A motif in TCR beta, a set of several highly homologous variants, appeared characteristic of ankylosing spondylitis blood.

MiXCR was run by TCRdb on the 5' RACE reads, yielding one entry per CDR3 protein. The sample holds about 450,000 distinct CDR3 sequences, roughly 26% seen once. The sequenced material came from blood, either unsorted or a sorted T cell fraction (not recorded which). The receptors shown here come from a male donor with ankylosing spondylitis.

The chain has TRBV12-3 or TRBV12-4 and TRBJ2-4; 8 bases fit TRBD1. The junction had 7 bases not matched to a gene; V was cut back by 5 bases and J by 10 bases. This CDR3 has 13 amino acids. The CDR3 DNA sequence: TGTGCCAGCAGTCGGACAGGGAGCTTTATTCAGTACTTC. Translation: CASSRTGSFIQYF.

This rearrangement joins TRBV7-2 to TRBJ2-1, with TRBD2 as a possible D gene (7 bases). The length of the CDR3 is 16 residues. Germline CDR1 is SGHTA and CDR2 is FQGNSA. Trimming cost V 5 bases and J 5 bases, with 19 bases left between them. The chain's CDR3 is CASSRSGGLDNNEQFF. The CDR3 DNA reads TGTGCCAGCAGCCGGTCCGGGGGGCTAGACAACAATGAGCAGTTCTTC.

The V gene is TRBV12-3 or TRBV12-4, the J gene TRBJ2-3, with 10 bases aligning to TRBD1. Trimming removed 2 bases from V and 3 bases from J; junction bases left unmatched: 5. The CDR3 spans 16 residues. CDR3 sequence: CASSLTPGQGTDTQYF. CDR3 in DNA: TGTGCCAGCAGTTTAACACCGGGACAGGGGACAGATACGCAGTATTTT.

The V gene is TRBV6-5, the J gene TRBJ2-1; no clear D gene. CDR3 length equals 11 residues. Germline values: CDR1 MNHEY, CDR2 SVGAGI. The ends were cut back, 7 bases at V and 5 bases at J, with 6 bases in the middle. The CDR3 coding sequence is TGTGCCAGCACCTACCACAATGAGCAGTTCTTC. Translating gives CASTYHNEQFF.

The chain joins TRBV6-1 to TRBJ2-5; D is uncertain. The germline V gene has CDR1 MNHNS and CDR2 SASEGT. Trimming left V 3 bases short and J 5 bases short, with 7 bases between. The CDR3 contains 12 residues. The CDR3 DNA reads as TGTGCCAGCAGTGACTTCGGGGAGACCCAGTACTTC. As protein: CASSDFGETQYF.

A few counts support this clonotype. V usage is TRBV20-1 and J usage is TRBJ1-3; D is unresolved. The CDR3 is 10 residues long. Looked up from germline, CDR1 is DFQATT and CDR2 is SNEGSKA (reference sequence). Written as DNA, the CDR3 is TGCAGCGCAGCGGGAAACACCATATATTTT. The encoded protein is CSAAGNTIYF.

This sequence joins TRBV4-2 and TRBJ2-5; unclear D gene. V gave up 1 base and J gave up 5 bases, with 11 bases separating them. Germline CDR1 is LGHNA and CDR2 is YNFKEQ. This CDR3 has 14 amino acids. This chain's CDR3 is CASSQARLAETQYF. Written as DNA, the CDR3 is TGTGCCAGCAGCCAAGCGCGGCTCGCGGAGACCCAGTACTTC.

The V call is TRBV15, the J call TRBJ2-7; 8 nucleotides match TRBD2. V lost 1 base, J lost 1 base, and 9 bases stayed unmatched. Germline CDR1 LNHNV, CDR2 YYDKDF (reference sequence). CDR3 length: 17 amino acids. This CDR3 is CATSRADGGRRSYEQYV. CDR3 sequence (DNA): TGTGCCACCAGCAGAGCCGATGGCGGGAGGCGGTCCTACGAGCAGTACGTC.